Listed below are T cell receptor beta chains from one sample, sequenced in a study of neurological immune-mediated disorders. TCRdb re-derived calls from the 5' RACE reads in MiXCR, one entry per CDR3 protein. The table records about 18,000 distinct CDR3 sequences, about 30% of them present only once. Sequencing was done on a sample of PBMCs. The receptors were sampled from a man aged 45 to 65 with HTLV-1-associated myelopathy (HAM/TSP). Each CDR3 is given with its conserved first and last residue. A D gene is named only where the DNA matches it firmly. Clone size is given for some rows only: seen once, a few or many times, or a class if the clone is expanded.

>13|TRBV7-2|many|TRBJ2-1|.
TGTGCCAGCAGCTTAGAGCCATACAATGAGCAGTTCTTC
CASSLEPYNEQFF
>14|TRBV20-1|.|TRBJ1-1|TRBD1
TGCAGTGCTGTTAGGACAGGGGGTGGCACTGAAGCTTTCTTT
CSAVRTGGGTEAFF
>13|TRBV7-9|few|TRBJ1-1|.
TGTGCCAGCAGGGGCGGGGCTGCATTTTTCGTCCTTTTT
CASRGGAAFFVLF
>14|TRBV5-5|medium-sized|TRBJ1-2|.
TGTGCCAGCAGCTGGGGGACGGTGGCGTATGGCTACACCTTC
CASSWGTVAYGYTF
>15|TRBV3-1|.|TRBJ2-1|.
TGTGCCAGCAGCCTGCCGGGCGTGAAAAACAATGAGCAGTTCTTC
CASSLPGVKNNEQFF
>13|TRBV28|.|TRBJ1-5|.
TGTGCCAGCGGCGGGGGGGGGAATCAGCCCCAGCATTTT
CASGGGGNQPQHF
>15|TRBV7-3|many|TRBJ2-1|.
TGTGCCAGCAGCATGGGACTCCCTAGTAAGGATGAGCAGTTCTTC
CASSMGLPSKDEQFF
>13|TRBV3-1|.|TRBJ1-1|.
TGTGCCAGCAGCCATGGGGCCCCCACTGAAGCTTTCTTT
CASSHGAPTEAFF
>12|TRBV20-1|once|TRBJ2-7|.
TGCAGTGCTAGGTCCATGGGTTACGAGCAGTACTTC
CSARSMGYEQYF
>14|TRBV18|many|TRBJ2-5|.
TGTGCCAGCTCACCACCTCGTTCTTCGGAGACCCAGTACTTC
CASSPPRSSETQYF
>15|TRBV12-3/TRBV12-4|few|TRBJ1-5|TRBD1
TGTGCCAGCAGCCCCAGGACAGGGAGCAATCAGCCCCAGCATTTT
CASSPRTGSNQPQHF
>15|TRBV7-9|.|TRBJ2-1|.
TGTGCCAGCAGCTCCCCTGGGGGCCGGTACAATGAGCAGTTCTTC
CASSSPGGRYNEQFF
>14|TRBV5-1|few|TRBJ1-2|.
TGCGCCAGCAGCTCGACTAGTGGTGACTATGGCTACACCTTC
CASSSTSGDYGYTF
>13|TRBV10-3|few|TRBJ2-7|.
TGTGCCATCAGACAGTCTAGCTCCTACGAGCAGTACTTC
CAIRQSSSYEQYF
>13|TRBV18|.|TRBJ2-7|.
TGTGCCAGCTCACCACCGACCAGCGGGGAGCAGTACTTC
CASSPPTSGEQYF
>14|TRBV27|.|TRBJ2-1|TRBD2
TGTGCCAGCAGTTTCCAGCGGGGGGGCCTTGAGCAGTTCTTC
CASSFQRGGLEQFF
>14|TRBV20-1|.|TRBJ2-7|TRBD2
TGCAGTGCTTCTAGACTAGCGGGGGGTTACGAGCAGTACTTC
CSASRLAGGYEQYF
>15|TRBV20-1|.|TRBJ1-1|TRBD1
TGCAGCGCCCTCGACAACAGGGGAGTAAACCCTGAAGCTTTCTTT
CSALDNRGVNPEAFF
>16|TRBV20-1|few|TRBJ2-3|TRBD2
TGCAGTGCTATCTTTTTAGCGGGAGGGCCTGGAGATACGCAGTATTTT
CSAIFLAGGPGDTQYF
>17|TRBV5-1|few|TRBJ1-3|TRBD1
TGCGCCAGCAGCCCGGGACAGGGGGCCAGCTCTGGAAACACCATATATTTT
CASSPGQGASSGNTIYF
>14|TRBV20-1|many|TRBJ2-1|.
TGCAGTGGGGAAAACCCGAGCTCCTACAATGAGCAGTTCTTC
CSGENPSSYNEQFF
>18|TRBV7-2|few|TRBJ2-2|TRBD1
TGTGCCAGCAGCATCCGACCCATGGACAGGATGAACACCGGGGAGCTGTTTTTT
CASSIRPMDRMNTGELFF
>14|TRBV6-2/TRBV6-3|.|TRBJ2-1|.
TGTGCCAGCAGTTACCGGCAGGCCTACAATGAGCAGTTCTTC
CASSYRQAYNEQFF
>13|TRBV5-1|.|TRBJ2-7|.
TGCGCCAGCAGCCCACAGGAGGCCTACGAGCAGTACTTC
CASSPQEAYEQYF
>16|TRBV2|many|TRBJ2-1|TRBD2
TGTGCCAGCAGTGAAAGTGGGCCTAGCGGATACAATGAGCAGTTCTTC
CASSESGPSGYNEQFF
>15|TRBV20-1|.|TRBJ2-1|.
TGCAGTGCTAGAGATCAGGGACCCGGGGGCAATGAGCAGTTCTTC
CSARDQGPGGNEQFF
>14|TRBV5-1|.|TRBJ2-7|.
TGCGCCAGCAGCTTGGGGACTGCCACCTACGAGCAGTACTTC
CASSLGTATYEQYF
>13|TRBV20-1|.|TRBJ2-7|TRBD2
TGCAGTGCTTTAAGCGGGAGAGGGTACGAGCAGTACTTC
CSALSGRGYEQYF
>14|TRBV5-1|.|TRBJ2-7|TRBD1
TGCGCCAGCAGCTTCAGACAGGGTACCTACGAGCAGTACTTC
CASSFRQGTYEQYF
>16|TRBV20-1|few|TRBJ2-3|.
TGCAGTGCTAGAGTTGGCGGAACTAAGCTCACAGATACGCAGTATTTT
CSARVGGTKLTDTQYF
>18|TRBV7-9|few|TRBJ2-4|TRBD2
TGTGCCAGCAGCTCAGAAGGATCGAGACTAGCGGGCGCCGGGCCTAAGGCCTTC
CASSSEGSRLAGAGPKAF
>14|TRBV29-1|few|TRBJ1-3|.
TGCAGCGTTATTTGGGCCCACTCTGGAAACACCATATATTTT
CSVIWAHSGNTIYF